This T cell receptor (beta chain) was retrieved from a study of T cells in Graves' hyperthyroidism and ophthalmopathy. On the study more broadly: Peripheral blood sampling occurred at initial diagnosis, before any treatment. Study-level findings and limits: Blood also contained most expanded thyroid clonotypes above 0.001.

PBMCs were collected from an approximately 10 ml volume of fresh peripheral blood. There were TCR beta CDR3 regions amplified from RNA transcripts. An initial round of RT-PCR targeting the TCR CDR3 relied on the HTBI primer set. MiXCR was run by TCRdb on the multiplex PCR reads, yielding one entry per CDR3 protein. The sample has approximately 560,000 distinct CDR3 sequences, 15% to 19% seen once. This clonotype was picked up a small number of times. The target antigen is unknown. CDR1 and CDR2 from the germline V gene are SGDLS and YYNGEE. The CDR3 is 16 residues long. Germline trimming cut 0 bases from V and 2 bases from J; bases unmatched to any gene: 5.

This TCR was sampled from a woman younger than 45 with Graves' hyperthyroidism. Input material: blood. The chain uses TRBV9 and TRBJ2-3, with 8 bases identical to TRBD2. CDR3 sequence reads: CASSVGLAGITDTQYF. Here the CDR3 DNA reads TGTGCCAGCAGCGTAGGATTAGCGGGGATCACAGATACGCAGTATTTT.